These 19 T cell receptor beta chains were all obtained from the same sample, sequenced in a study of blood T cell repertoires in COVID-19. The table came from immunoSEQ multiplex PCR; TCRdb's copy has only in-frame clones and leaves some out. The sample records 30,000 to 35,000 clones, 75% to 90% being singletons. Sequenced material: peripheral blood. These TCRs come from a human donor with acute or convalescent COVID-19. The donor label of this sample is uncertain.

This clone was counted between two and nine times. The V gene is TRBV7-9, the J gene TRBJ1-5, with TRBD1 matching 7 bases. This CDR3 is built from 14 residues. V shed 5 bases and J 3 bases; nucleotides not matched to a gene: 4. Germline V lookup: CDR1 SEHNR, CDR2 FQNEAQ (reference sequence). The chain's CDR3 is CASSRQGDNQPQHF. The CDR3 region has the DNA TGTGCCAGCAGCCGACAGGGAGACAATCAGCCCCAGCATTTT.

This clone occurred a few times. V and J are TRBV28 and TRBJ2-7, with D possibly being TRBD2 (7 bases). CDR3 size: 16 residues. CDR1 is MDHEN and CDR2 is SYDVKM in the germline V gene. As DNA, the CDR3 is TGTGCTTCCACCCCGGGGGGCGTTATTTTTACCTACGAGCAGTACTTC. Translating it yields CASTPGGVIFTYEQYF.

This clone has just one count. This chain joins TRBV24-1 and TRBJ1-1; 8 nucleotides align to TRBD1. The V gene end was trimmed by 4 bases and the J gene end by 1 base; junction bases not matched to a gene: 4. This CDR3 contains 15 residues. Germline V gives CDR1 KGHDR, CDR2 SFDVKD. CDR3 loop: CATSDTGTGNTEAFF. In DNA form, the CDR3 reads TGTGCCACCAGTGACACCGGGACAGGGAACACTGAAGCTTTCTTT.

This chain uses TRBV7-9 with TRBJ1-3; D uncertain. Germline lookup yields CDR1 SEHNR and CDR2 FQNEAQ (reference sequence). Trimming stripped 6 bases from V and 0 bases from J, with 12 bases between. The CDR3 runs to 15 residues. The DNA of the CDR3 is TGTGCCAGCAGTTCAAACGGCGGCTCTGGAAACACCATATATTTT. This encodes CASSSNGGSGNTIYF.

CDR3 amino acids: CASRPDPGTGSTQYF. DNA of the CDR3: TGCGCCAGCAGACCGGACCCGGGGACAGGTTCGACCCAGTACTTC. This rearrangement joins TRBV10-2 to TRBJ2-5, with 8 bases matching TRBD1. CDR1 is WSHSY and CDR2 is SAAADI in the germline V gene. The CDR3 has 15 residues. V was clipped by 6 bases and J by 7 bases; unmatched bases: 13.

V is TRBV24-1 and J is TRBJ2-3, with 11 bases that match TRBD1. The germline CDR1 and CDR2 sequences are KGHDR and SFDVKD. The CDR3 is 17 residues long. With 3 bases clipped from V and 1 base from J, the junction kept 5 bases outside the gene matches. CDR3 residues: CATSDAGTGGGTDTQYF. DNA for the CDR3: TGTGCCACCAGTGATGCCGGGACAGGGGGTGGCACAGATACGCAGTATTTT.

The chain uses TRBV5-1 and TRBJ2-7, with 8 bases matching TRBD2. CDR1 and CDR2 from the germline V gene are SGHRS and YFSETQ. J was trimmed by 2 bases and V by 4 bases; bases with no gene match: 11. This CDR3 is built from 16 residues. The CDR3 sequence is CASSRSLGGGTYEQYF. CDR3 in DNA: TGCGCCAGCAGCCGATCCCTCGGCGGGGGGACCTACGAGCAGTACTTC.

The CDR3 here is CAISEWGGNNEQFF. The CDR3 DNA sequence: TGTGCCATCAGTGAGTGGGGGGGGAACAATGAGCAGTTCTTC. This chain links TRBV10-3 with TRBJ2-1, with 7 bases identical to TRBD2. The CDR3 length is 14 residues. V shed 1 base, J shed 5 bases, and the junction held 2 bases outside the gene matches. Germline V gene data show CDR1 as ENHRY and CDR2 as SYGVKD.

The chain carries TRBV5-1 and TRBJ1-2, with D uncertain. The length of the CDR3 is 13 residues. Germline V gene data show CDR1 as SGHRS and CDR2 as YFSETQ. V lost 3 bases and J 0 bases, leaving 6 bases between the germline ends. CDR3 sequence (DNA): TGCGCCAGCAGCTCAACAGCTAACTATGGCTACACCTTC. Its protein product is CASSSTANYGYTF. Full variable domain (remainder filled in from reference TRBV5-1 and TRBJ1-2): KAGVTQTPRYLIKTRGQQVTLSCSPISGHRSVSWYQQTPGQGLQFLFEYFSETQRNKGNFPGRFSGRQFSNSRSEMNVSTLELGDSALYLCASSSTANYGYTFGSGTRLTVV.

The chain couples TRBV4-1 to TRBJ2-5; D remains unclear. V lost 2 bases, J lost 6 bases, and 10 bases lay in between. Per the germline V gene, CDR1 is MGHRA and CDR2 is YSYEKL. The CDR3 extends over 13 amino acids. As DNA, the CDR3 is TGCGCCAGCAGCCAACCCGCGGATAAGACCCAGTACTTC. Amino acid sequence: CASSQPADKTQYF.

V gene TRBV4-3 combines with J gene TRBJ2-3, with 13 nucleotides matching TRBD2. Germline values: CDR1 LGHNA, CDR2 YSLEER. The CDR3 is 19 residues long. V shed 2 bases, J shed 0 bases, and the junction held 8 bases outside the gene matches. CDR3 nucleotide sequence: TGCGCCAGCAGCCAACGAAGGACTAGCGGGGGCCTAAGCACAGATACGCAGTATTTT. It specifies CASSQRRTSGGLSTDTQYF.

This clone appeared a few times. This chain connects TRBV19 to TRBJ1-1; 7 bases fit TRBD1. The CDR3 is made up of 14 amino acids. V lost 5 bases, J lost 2 bases, and 5 bases stayed unmatched. Germline CDR1 and CDR2: LNHDA and SQIVND (reference sequence). The CDR3 DNA is TGTGCCAGTAGTCCAGGGGACAGAAACACTGAAGCTTTCTTT. This sequence encodes CASSPGDRNTEAFF.

V and J are TRBV28 and TRBJ1-5, with TRBD1 identical over 7 bases. Germline V gene sequence: CDR1 MDHEN, CDR2 SYDVKM. J was trimmed by 2 bases and V by 4 bases; bases with no gene match: 8. The CDR3 extends over 16 amino acids. DNA of the CDR3: TGTGCCAGCAGTTCGCCGACAGGGTCTCGCAATCAGCCCCAGCATTTT. Amino acid sequence: CASSSPTGSRNQPQHF.

The chain couples TRBV5-1 to TRBJ2-7; weak D call: TRBD2 (7 bases). CDR3 length: 16 residues. Germline CDR1 and CDR2: SGHRS and YFSETQ. Deletions cut 1 base from V and 3 bases from J, with 17 bases between. CDR3 in amino acids: CASSLNAGDTYYEQYF. DNA of the CDR3: TGCGCCAGCAGCTTGAACGCGGGGGACACCTACTACGAGCAGTACTTC. Full variable domain (outside the CDR3, taken from reference TRBV5-1 and TRBJ2-7): KAGVTQTPRYLIKTRGQQVTLSCSPISGHRSVSWYQQTPGQGLQFLFEYFSETQRNKGNFPGRFSGRQFSNSRSEMNVSTLELGDSALYLCASSLNAGDTYYEQYFGPGTRLTVT.

The rearrangement uses TRBV30 and TRBJ1-2; 10 nucleotides agree with TRBD1. In germline, CDR1 is GTSNPN, CDR2 SVGIG (reference sequence). The CDR3 consists of 14 residues. The J segment lost 7 bases and the V segment lost 1 base, leaving 6 bases of the junction unmatched. CDR3 protein: CAWSGTGGPGGYTF. The CDR3 DNA follows: TGTGCCTGGAGTGGGACAGGGGGGCCGGGTGGCTACACCTTC.

The chain joins TRBV11-3 to TRBJ2-6; 7 nucleotides line up with TRBD1. This CDR3 is 17 amino acids long. The germline V gene has CDR1 SGHNT and CDR2 YENEEA. The ends lost 5 bases at V and 3 bases at J; junction bases unmatched: 10. The CDR3 loop reads CASSPRQGSGGANVLTF. CDR3 sequence (DNA): TGTGCCAGCAGCCCCCGACAGGGTTCAGGTGGGGCCAACGTCCTGACTTTC.

J is TRBJ2-3 and V is TRBV27, with 7 bases aligning to TRBD1. This CDR3 is built from 14 residues. Looked up from germline, CDR1 is MNHEY and CDR2 is SMNVEV (reference sequence). V dropped 4 bases and J dropped 1; count of bases not matched to a gene: 2. The chain's CDR3 is CASSWDSGTDTQYF. The CDR3, as DNA: TGTGCCAGCAGTTGGGACAGCGGCACAGATACGCAGTATTTT.

The chain links TRBV7-2 to TRBJ1-1, with D tentatively TRBD1 (5 bases). Deletions cut 4 bases from V and 0 bases from J, with 15 bases between. The CDR3 has 16 amino acids. Germline CDR1 reads SGHTA; CDR2 reads FQGNSA. The CDR3 reads CASSWDGGVMNTEAFF. The CDR3 coding sequence is TGTGCCAGCAGCTGGGACGGAGGGGTCATGAACACTGAAGCTTTCTTT.

The chain uses TRBV18 and TRBJ2-3; D perhaps matches TRBD1 (5 bases). Trimming left V 3 bases short and J 2 bases short, with 12 bases between. Germline CDR1 reads KGHSH; CDR2 reads LQKENI. This CDR3 has 15 amino acids. This chain's CDR3 is CASSPTTASTDTQYF. The CDR3 DNA is TGTGCCAGCTCACCGACGACAGCGTCCACAGATACGCAGTATTTT.